This T cell receptor (beta chain) was sequenced during a study of molecular identifiers for immune sequencing clone quantification. Findings and caveats of the study: Identical TCR molecules can share a barcode, and this sharing could underestimate highly expanded clone sizes.

MiXCR, run by TCRdb on the PCR reads, gives a single entry per CDR3 protein. The table includes about 10,000 distinct CDR3 sequences, 20% to 25% detected once. In germline, CDR1 is SEHNR, CDR2 FQNEAQ (reference sequence). Deletions cut 4 bases from V and 8 bases from J, with 23 bases between. The CDR3 contains 16 residues. Sorting captured naive CD8 T cells as CD8+CD4-CCR7+CD45RA+. For this clonotype: Its antigen is unidentified.

The clonotype was recovered from a human donor in good health. Some libraries in this study had Jurkat cell RNA spiked in. The sequenced sample was naive CD8+ T cells from blood, with Jurkat cell RNA spiked in. Subset reported: FACS-sorted CD8+CD4-CCR7+CD45RA+ naive T cells. The chain is built from TRBV7-9 and TRBJ2-5; D is perhaps TRBD1 (5 bases). CDR3 sequence reads: CASSSSLTETQHTQYF. The CDR3 bases are TGTGCCAGCAGCTCTTCCCTGACAGAAACCCAACACACCCAGTACTTC.